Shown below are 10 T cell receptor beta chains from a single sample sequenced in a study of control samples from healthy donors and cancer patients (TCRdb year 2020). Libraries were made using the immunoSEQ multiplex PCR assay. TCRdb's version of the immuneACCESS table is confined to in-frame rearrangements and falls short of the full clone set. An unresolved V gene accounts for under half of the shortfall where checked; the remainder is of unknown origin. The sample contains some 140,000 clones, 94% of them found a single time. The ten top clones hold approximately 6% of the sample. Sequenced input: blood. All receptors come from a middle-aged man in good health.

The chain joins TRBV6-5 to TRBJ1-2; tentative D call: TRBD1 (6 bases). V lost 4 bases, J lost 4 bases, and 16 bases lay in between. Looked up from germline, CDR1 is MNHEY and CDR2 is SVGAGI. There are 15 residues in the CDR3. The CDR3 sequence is CASSSPKTGRYGYTF. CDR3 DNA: TGTGCCAGCAGTTCCCCCAAGACAGGCCGCTATGGCTACACCTTC.

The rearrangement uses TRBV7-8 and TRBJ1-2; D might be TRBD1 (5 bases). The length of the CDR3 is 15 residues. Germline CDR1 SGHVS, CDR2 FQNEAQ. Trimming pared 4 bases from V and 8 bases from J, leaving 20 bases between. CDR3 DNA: TGTGCCAGCAGCTCATCTAGGGTGGGCCAGGGCGGCTACACCTTC. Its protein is CASSSSRVGQGGYTF. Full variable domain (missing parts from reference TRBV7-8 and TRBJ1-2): GAGVSQSPRYKVAKRGQDVALRCDPISGHVSLFWYQQALGQGPEFLTYFQNEAQLDKSGLPSDRFFAERPEGSVSTLKIQRTQQEDSAVYLCASSSSRVGQGGYTFGSGTRLTVV.

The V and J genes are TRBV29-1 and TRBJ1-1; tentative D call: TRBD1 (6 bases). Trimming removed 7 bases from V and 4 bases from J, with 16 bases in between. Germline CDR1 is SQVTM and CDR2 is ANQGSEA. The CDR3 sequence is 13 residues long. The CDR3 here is CSDRQAVGTEAFF. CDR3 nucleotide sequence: TGCAGCGACCGACAGGCCGTGGGCACTGAAGCTTTCTTT.

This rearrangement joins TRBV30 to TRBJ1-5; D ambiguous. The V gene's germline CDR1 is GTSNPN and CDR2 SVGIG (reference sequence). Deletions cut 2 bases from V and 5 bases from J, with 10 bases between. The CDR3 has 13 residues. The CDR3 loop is CAWSSSGYQPQHF. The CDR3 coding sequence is TGTGCCTGGAGTTCATCTGGGTATCAGCCCCAGCATTTT. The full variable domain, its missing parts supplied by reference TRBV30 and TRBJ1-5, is SQTIHQWPATLVQPVGSPLSLECTVEGTSNPNLYWYRQAAGRGLQLLFYSVGIGQISSEVPQNLSASRPQDRQFILSSKKLLLSDSGFYLCAWSSSGYQPQHFGDGTRLSIL.

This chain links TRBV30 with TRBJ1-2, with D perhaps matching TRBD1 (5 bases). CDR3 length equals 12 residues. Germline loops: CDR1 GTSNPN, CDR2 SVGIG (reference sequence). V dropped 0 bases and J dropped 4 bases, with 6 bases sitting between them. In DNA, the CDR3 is TGTGCCTGGAGTGTTACAGGCTATGGCTACACCTTC. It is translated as CAWSVTGYGYTF.

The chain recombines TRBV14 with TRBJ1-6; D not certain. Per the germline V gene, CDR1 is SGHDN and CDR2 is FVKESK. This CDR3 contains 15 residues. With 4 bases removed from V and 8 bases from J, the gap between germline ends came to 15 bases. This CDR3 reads CASSRGSPNYSPLHF. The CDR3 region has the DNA TGTGCCAGCAGCCGCGGGTCGCCCAATTATTCACCCCTCCACTTT.

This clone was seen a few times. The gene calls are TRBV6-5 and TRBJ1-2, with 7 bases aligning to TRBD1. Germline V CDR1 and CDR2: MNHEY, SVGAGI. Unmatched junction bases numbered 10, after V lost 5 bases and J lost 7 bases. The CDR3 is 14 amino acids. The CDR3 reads CASSRLQGFGGYTF. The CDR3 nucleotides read TGTGCCAGCAGTCGTCTACAGGGGTTTGGTGGCTACACCTTC.

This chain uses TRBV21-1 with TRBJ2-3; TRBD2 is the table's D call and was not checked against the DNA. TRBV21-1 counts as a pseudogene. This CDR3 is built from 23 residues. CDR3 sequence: CASSKEGELAEPKTTAMTDTQYF. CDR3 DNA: TGTGCCAGCAGCAAAGAGGGGGAACTAGCGGAGCCCAAAACTACAGCAATGACAGATACGCAGTATTTT.

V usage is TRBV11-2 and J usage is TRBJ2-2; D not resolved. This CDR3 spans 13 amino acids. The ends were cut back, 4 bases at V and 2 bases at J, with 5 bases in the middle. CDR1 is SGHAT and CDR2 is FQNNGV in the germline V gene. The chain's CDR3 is CASSSTNTGELFF. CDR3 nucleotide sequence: TGTGCCAGCAGCTCCACTAACACCGGGGAGCTGTTTTTT.

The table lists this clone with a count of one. The CDR3 bases are TGTGCCTGGACCTCTACAGGGGCACCTACCGAAAAACTGTTTTTT. Translated, it gives CAWTSTGAPTEKLFF. The rearrangement links TRBV30 to TRBJ1-4; 7 nucleotides agree with TRBD1. V dropped 4 bases and J dropped 8; count of bases not matched to a gene: 13. The CDR3 covers 15 residues. Germline CDR1 is GTSNPN and CDR2 is SVGIG (reference sequence). The complete variable domain, with remaining parts taken from reference TRBV30 and TRBJ1-4, reads SQTIHQWPATLVQPVGSPLSLECTVEGTSNPNLYWYRQAAGRGLQLLFYSVGIGQISSEVPQNLSASRPQDRQFILSSKKLLLSDSGFYLCAWTSTGAPTEKLFFGSGTQLSVL.